The source of this T cell receptor (beta chain) is a study of blood T cell repertoires in COVID-19. The method was immunoSEQ multiplex PCR; TCRdb's version includes in-frame clones alone and lacks a portion of them. The sample lists 300,000 to 400,000 clones; 89% were seen once. CDR1 and CDR2 from the germline V gene are SGHRS and YFSETQ. The germline V and J ends were trimmed by 1 base and 5 bases, with 10 bases remaining between them. The CDR3 runs to 14 residues. The TCR sequence derives from a man aged 60 to 75 who had recovered from COVID-19. The genes are TRBV5-1 and TRBJ1-5, with D hard to call. The sequenced material came from PBMCs or T cells enriched from blood (not recorded which). CDR3 sequence reads: CASSLIPGDQPQHF. DNA for the CDR3: TGCGCCAGCAGCTTGATTCCCGGAGATCAGCCCCAGCATTTT.